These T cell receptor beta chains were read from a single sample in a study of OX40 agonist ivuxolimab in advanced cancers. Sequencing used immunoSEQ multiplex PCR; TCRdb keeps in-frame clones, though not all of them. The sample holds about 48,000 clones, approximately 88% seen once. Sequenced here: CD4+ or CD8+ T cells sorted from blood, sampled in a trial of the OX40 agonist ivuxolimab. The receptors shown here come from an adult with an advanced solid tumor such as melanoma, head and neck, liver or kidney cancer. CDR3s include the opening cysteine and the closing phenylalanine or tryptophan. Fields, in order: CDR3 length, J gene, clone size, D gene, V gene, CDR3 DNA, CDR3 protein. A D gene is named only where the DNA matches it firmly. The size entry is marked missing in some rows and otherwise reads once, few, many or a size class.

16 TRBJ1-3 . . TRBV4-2 TGTGCCAGCAGTATTCGGGTTACCCGCTCTGGAAACACCATATATTTT CASSIRVTRSGNTIYF
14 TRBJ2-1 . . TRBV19 TGTGCCAGTAATGAGGTTGGTTCCAACAATGAGCAGTTCTTC CASNEVGSNNEQFF
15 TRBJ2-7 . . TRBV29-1 TGCAGCGTTGAAGATAAAGGACAAGCAGGTGGCGAGCAGTACTTC CSVEDKGQAGGEQYF
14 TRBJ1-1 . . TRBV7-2 TGTGCCAGCAGTGCGACAGGCATGAACACTGAAGCTTTCTTT CASSATGMNTEAFF
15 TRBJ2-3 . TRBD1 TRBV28 TGTGCCAGCATCAAAGGGGGCCCCAGCACAGATACGCAGTATTTT CASIKGGPSTDTQYF
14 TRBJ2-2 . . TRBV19 TGTGCCAGTAATGCCCGGGAAAACACCGGGGAGCTGTTTTTT CASNARENTGELFF
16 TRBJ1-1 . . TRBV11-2 TGTGCCAGCAGCTCAATCGCGGGGATACAGATCACTGAAGCTTTCTTT CASSSIAGIQITEAFF
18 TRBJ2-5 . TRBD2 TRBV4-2 TGTGCCAGCAGCCAAGAGGGCCAGGCCAGCGGGGGACAAGAGACCCAGTACTTC CASSQEGQASGGQETQYF
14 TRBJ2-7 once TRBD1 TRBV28 TGTGCCAGCAGTTATCCAGGGGGCTCCTACGAGCAGTACTTC CASSYPGGSYEQYF
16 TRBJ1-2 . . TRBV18 TGTGCCAGCTCACTCGCCTCAGAGGGATACGGCTATGGCTACACCTTC CASSLASEGYGYGYTF
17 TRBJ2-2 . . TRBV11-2 TGTGCCAGCCGCCGGGGGGGGAGACAGGGCTTCACCGGGGAGCTGTTTTTT CASRRGGRQGFTGELFF
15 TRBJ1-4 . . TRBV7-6 TGTGCCAGCAGCTTATTTTGGCAGGCCAATGAAAAACTGTTTTTT CASSLFWQANEKLFF
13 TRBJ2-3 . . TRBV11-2 TGTGCCAGCAGCCCCCGCGGCACAGATACGCAGTATTTT CASSPRGTDTQYF
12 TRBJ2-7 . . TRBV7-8 TGTGCCAGCAGCTTAGGCTCCAGGGAGCAGTACTTC CASSLGSREQYF
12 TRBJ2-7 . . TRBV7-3 TGTGCCAGCAGCGACTCAGGGGCCGAGCAGTACTTC CASSDSGAEQYF
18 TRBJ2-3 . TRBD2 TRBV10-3 TGTGCCATCAGTCAAGCCTCGGGGCTGGGGGGGAGCACAGATACGCAGTATTTT CAISQASGLGGSTDTQYF
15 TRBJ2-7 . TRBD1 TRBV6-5 TGTGCCAGCAGTTCCTCCGGGACAGGCCAGTACGAGCAGTACTTC CASSSSGTGQYEQYF
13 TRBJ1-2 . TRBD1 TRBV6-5 TGTGCCAGCAGTCGGGACAGAGTTTATGGCTACACCTTC CASSRDRVYGYTF
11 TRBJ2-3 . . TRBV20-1 TGCAGTGCTAGGAGGGGGGATACGCAGTATTTT CSARRGDTQYF
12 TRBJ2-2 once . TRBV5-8 TGTGCCAGCAGTTTTAACACCGGGGAGCTGTTTTTT CASSFNTGELFF
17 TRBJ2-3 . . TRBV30 TGTGCCTGGAGTGTACCACGGTGGGGGGCTGGGACAGATACGCAGTATTTT CAWSVPRWGAGTDTQYF
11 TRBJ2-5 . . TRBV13 TGTGCCAGCAGCTTATCGGAGACCCAGTACTTC CASSLSETQYF
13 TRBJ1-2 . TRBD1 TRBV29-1 TGCAGCGTTGACAGGACAGGGAACTATGGCTACACCTTC CSVDRTGNYGYTF
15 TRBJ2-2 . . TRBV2 TGTGCCAGCAGTAACGTAGACAGTACCACCGGGGAGCTGTTTTTT CASSNVDSTTGELFF
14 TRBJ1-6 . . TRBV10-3 TGTGCCATCAGTGCCCCGGGAGAGAATTCACCCCTCCACTTT CAISAPGENSPLHF
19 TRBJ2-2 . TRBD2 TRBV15 TGTGCCACCAGCAGAGATGAGGGTAGGGCTAGCGGTAACACCGGGGAGCTGTTTTTT CATSRDEGRASGNTGELFF
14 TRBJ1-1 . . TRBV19 TGTGCCAGTAGTATCAGCAGGGTGAACACTGAAGCTTTCTTT CASSISRVNTEAFF
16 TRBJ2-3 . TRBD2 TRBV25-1 TGTGCCAGCAGTTTGGGGATAGCGGGAGGGTCTGATACGCAGTATTTT CASSLGIAGGSDTQYF
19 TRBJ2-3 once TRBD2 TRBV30 TGTGCCTGGAGATTCTTTGGCGGCGGGAGGCTTATAAGCACAGATACGCAGTATTTT CAWRFFGGGRLISTDTQYF
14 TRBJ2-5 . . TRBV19 TGTGCCAGTAGTAAGGTGAGCGGCAAAGAGACCCAGTACTTC CASSKVSGKETQYF
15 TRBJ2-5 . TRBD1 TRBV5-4 TGTGCCAGCAGCCCTCGACAGGGGGCGAGGGAGACCCAGTACTTC CASSPRQGARETQYF
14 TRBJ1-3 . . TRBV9 TGTGCCAGCAGCGTAGCGGTAGAGGGAAACACCATATATTTT CASSVAVEGNTIYF
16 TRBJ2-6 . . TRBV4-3 TGCGCCAGCAGCCAAGACAGAATCTCTGGGGCCAACGTCCTGACTTTC CASSQDRISGANVLTF
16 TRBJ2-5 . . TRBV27 TGTGCCAGCAGTTTACTACCCCCCAGGTCGGAAGAGACCCAGTACTTC CASSLLPPRSEETQYF
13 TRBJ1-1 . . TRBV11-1 TGTGCCAGCAGCCCAGGGATAGGCACTGAAGCTTTCTTT CASSPGIGTEAFF
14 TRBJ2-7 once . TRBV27 TGTGCCAGCAGGGACTCAGGGGCCTCCTACGAGCAGTACTTC CASRDSGASYEQYF
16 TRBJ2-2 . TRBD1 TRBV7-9 TGTGCCAGCAGCTTACCAGGACAGGGGGTTAACGGGGAGCTGTTTTTT CASSLPGQGVNGELFF
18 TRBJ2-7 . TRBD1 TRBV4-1 TGCGCCAGCAGCCAAGATCGCTTTGGGACAGGGGTCTCCTACGAGCAGTACTTC CASSQDRFGTGVSYEQYF
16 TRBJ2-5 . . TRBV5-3 TGTGCCAGAAGCCGCCCCTCACAAAACTTTCAAGAGACCCAGTACTTC CARSRPSQNFQETQYF
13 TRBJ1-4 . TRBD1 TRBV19 TGTGCCAGTAGAACAGGGGAGCGGGAAAAACTGTTTTTT CASRTGEREKLFF
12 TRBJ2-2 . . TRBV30 TGTGCCTGGAGTAGGAATTACGGGGAGCTGTTTTTT CAWSRNYGELFF
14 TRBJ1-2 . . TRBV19 TGTGCCAGTACCACATCTCGACGGCGGTATGGCTACACCTTC CASTTSRRRYGYTF
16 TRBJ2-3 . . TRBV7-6 TGTGCCAGCAGCTTGGGGGCAACGGGGGGCACAGATACGCAGTATTTT CASSLGATGGTDTQYF
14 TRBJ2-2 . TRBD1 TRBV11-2 TGTGCCAGCAGTTGGGACAGGCTAACCGGGGAGCTGTTTTTT CASSWDRLTGELFF
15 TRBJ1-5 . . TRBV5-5 TGTGCCAGCAGCTCAACCCAGGGGTTGGATCAGCCCCAGCATTTT CASSSTQGLDQPQHF
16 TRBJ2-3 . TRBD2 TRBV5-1 TGCGCCAGCAGCTTGGAATTGCGGGGGGGCACAGATACGCAGTATTTT CASSLELRGGTDTQYF
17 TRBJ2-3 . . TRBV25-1 TGTGCCAGCAGCCCAGGGAGGCGGGACAGAGGCACAGATACGCAGTATTTT CASSPGRRDRGTDTQYF
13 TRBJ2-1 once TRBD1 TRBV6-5 TGTGCCGCGTCGGGCGCAGGGGGCAATGAGCAGTTCTTC CAASGAGGNEQFF
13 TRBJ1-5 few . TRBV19 TGTGCCAGTAGTTACCGGATTAATCAGCCCCAGCATTTT CASSYRINQPQHF
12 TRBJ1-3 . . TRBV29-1 TGCAGCGCCGGGACTCACGGAAACACCATATATTTT CSAGTHGNTIYF
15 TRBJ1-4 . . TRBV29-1 TGCAGCGTCGAAGGTGGGGAGGGAACTAATGAAAAACTGTTTTTT CSVEGGEGTNEKLFF
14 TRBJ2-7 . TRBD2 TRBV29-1 TGCAGCGTTGGGGGAGGGAGGTGGAGTTACGAGCAGTACTTC CSVGGGRWSYEQYF
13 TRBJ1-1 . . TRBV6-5 TGTGCCAGCAGAGACAAGGGGATCGCTGAAGCTTTCTTT CASRDKGIAEAFF
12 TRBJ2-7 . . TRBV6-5 TGTGCCAGCAGTTACGGCCGGGACAATCAGTACTTC CASSYGRDNQYF
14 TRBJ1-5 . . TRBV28 TGTGCCAGCAGTTTGTCAGGAATGTATCAGCCCCAGCATTTT CASSLSGMYQPQHF